Listed below are T cell receptor beta chains from one sample, sequenced in a study of blood T cells in healthy people across ages. TCRdb recomputed calls from the 5' RACE reads with MiXCR, one row per CDR3 protein. The table lists 800,000 to 1,300,000 distinct CDR3 sequences, roughly 24% of them singletons. The same sample was also used in a study of T cells of mothers and their children.

Material for sequencing was blood. All receptors derive from a girl aged 2 to 10 in good health. CDR3s include the opening cysteine and the closing phenylalanine or tryptophan. D genes are given only for firm matches. Rows may omit the clone size; those that give it use once, few, many or a size class.

clone_size: NA; j_call: TRBJ2-5; v_call: TRBV5-4; d_call: NA; cdr3_aa: CASSLDSKTTQYF; cdr3_nt: TGTGCCAGCAGCTTGGATAGTAAAACGACCCAGTACTTC
clone_size: NA; j_call: TRBJ1-1; v_call: TRBV6-1; d_call: NA; cdr3_aa: CASSPWLGANTEAFF; cdr3_nt: TGTGCCAGCAGTCCCTGGCTTGGGGCGAACACTGAAGCTTTCTTT
clone_size: few; j_call: TRBJ1-4; v_call: TRBV7-9; d_call: TRBD1; cdr3_aa: CASSVGQGVNEKLFF; cdr3_nt: TGTGCCAGTAGCGTCGGACAGGGCGTTAATGAAAAACTGTTTTTT
clone_size: NA; j_call: TRBJ1-4; v_call: TRBV24-1; d_call: NA; cdr3_aa: CATSSREHEKLFF; cdr3_nt: TGTGCCACCAGTTCCAGGGAGCACGAAAAACTGTTTTTT
clone_size: NA; j_call: TRBJ1-2; v_call: TRBV4-2; d_call: TRBD1; cdr3_aa: CASSQDVSGGFGYTF; cdr3_nt: TGTGCCAGCAGCCAAGACGTCTCAGGGGGATTTGGCTACACCTTC
clone_size: NA; j_call: TRBJ2-3; v_call: TRBV19; d_call: NA; cdr3_aa: CASSRGDSTDTQYF; cdr3_nt: TGTGCCAGTAGTCGAGGGGACTCCACAGATACGCAGTATTTT
clone_size: few; j_call: TRBJ2-7; v_call: TRBV20-1; d_call: NA; cdr3_aa: CSASGGADYEQYF; cdr3_nt: TGCAGTGCTAGCGGGGGAGCGGATTACGAGCAGTACTTC
clone_size: few; j_call: TRBJ2-5; v_call: TRBV6-6; d_call: NA; cdr3_aa: CASSYVGTMQETQYF; cdr3_nt: TGTGCCAGCAGTTACGTTGGGACAATGCAAGAGACCCAGTACTTC
clone_size: NA; j_call: TRBJ2-1; v_call: TRBV20-1; d_call: TRBD2; cdr3_aa: CSARGLAGGSYNEQFF; cdr3_nt: TGCAGTGCTAGGGGACTAGCGGGAGGGTCCTACAATGAGCAGTTCTTC
clone_size: NA; j_call: TRBJ2-7; v_call: TRBV28; d_call: NA; cdr3_aa: CASRILSERGLNYEQYF; cdr3_nt: TGTGCCAGCAGAATCCTCAGTGAGCGCGGGTTGAACTACGAGCAGTACTTC
clone_size: NA; j_call: TRBJ2-1; v_call: TRBV4-3; d_call: NA; cdr3_aa: CASSQGTAGREQFF; cdr3_nt: TGCGCCAGCAGCCAGGGCACAGCGGGTAGGGAGCAGTTCTTC
clone_size: NA; j_call: TRBJ2-2; v_call: TRBV7-9; d_call: TRBD2; cdr3_aa: CASSWLGTSGSGVAGELFF; cdr3_nt: TGTGCCAGCAGCTGGCTCGGGACTAGCGGGAGCGGAGTCGCCGGGGAGCTGTTTTTT
clone_size: few; j_call: TRBJ1-2; v_call: TRBV20-1; d_call: NA; cdr3_aa: CSARSPGGPSHGYTF; cdr3_nt: TGCAGTGCTAGGAGTCCCGGAGGCCCATCTCATGGCTACACCTTC
clone_size: few; j_call: TRBJ1-3; v_call: TRBV13; d_call: NA; cdr3_aa: CASSRGYSGNTIYF; cdr3_nt: TGTGCCAGCAGCCGTGGTTACTCTGGAAACACCATATATTTT
clone_size: NA; j_call: TRBJ1-4; v_call: TRBV29-1; d_call: TRBD1; cdr3_aa: CSVVEGTDEKLFF; cdr3_nt: TGCAGCGTTGTGGAGGGGACAGATGAAAAACTGTTTTTT
clone_size: NA; j_call: TRBJ2-7; v_call: TRBV20-1; d_call: NA; cdr3_aa: CSARRFREQYF; cdr3_nt: TGCAGTGCTAGACGATTCAGGGAGCAGTACTTC
clone_size: NA; j_call: TRBJ1-1; v_call: TRBV29-1; d_call: NA; cdr3_aa: CSARGMANTEAFF; cdr3_nt: TGCAGCGCGAGGGGGATGGCGAACACTGAAGCTTTCTTT
clone_size: few; j_call: TRBJ2-2; v_call: TRBV24-1; d_call: NA; cdr3_aa: CATSDFTGHTGELFF; cdr3_nt: TGTGCCACCAGTGATTTTACAGGACACACCGGGGAGCTGTTTTTT
clone_size: NA; j_call: TRBJ1-1; v_call: TRBV29-1; d_call: NA; cdr3_aa: CSVVAQKAFF; cdr3_nt: TGCAGCGTTGTGGCACAGAAAGCTTTCTTT
clone_size: NA; j_call: TRBJ2-3; v_call: TRBV14; d_call: NA; cdr3_aa: CASSQVSNTQYF; cdr3_nt: TGTGCCAGCAGCCAAGTTTCTAATACGCAGTATTTT
clone_size: NA; j_call: TRBJ2-7; v_call: TRBV29-1; d_call: NA; cdr3_aa: CSVQDSFGEQYF; cdr3_nt: TGCAGCGTTCAGGACAGTTTTGGGGAGCAGTACTTC
clone_size: NA; j_call: TRBJ2-5; v_call: TRBV7-9; d_call: NA; cdr3_aa: CASKEPVGPWLETQYF; cdr3_nt: TGTGCCAGCAAAGAACCGGTGGGCCCGTGGTTGGAGACCCAGTACTTC
clone_size: NA; j_call: TRBJ1-5; v_call: TRBV24-1; d_call: TRBD1; cdr3_aa: CATSERTGRGNQPQHF; cdr3_nt: TGTGCCACCAGTGAGCGGACAGGTAGGGGCAATCAGCCCCAGCATTTT
clone_size: few; j_call: TRBJ1-2; v_call: TRBV6-2/TRBV6-3; d_call: NA; cdr3_aa: CASSTLAVYGYTF; cdr3_nt: TGTGCCAGCAGTACCCTCGCAGTCTATGGCTACACCTTC
clone_size: NA; j_call: TRBJ2-5; v_call: TRBV27; d_call: NA; cdr3_aa: CASSPQAAPESQYF; cdr3_nt: TGTGCCAGCAGTCCCCAGGCGGCACCTGAGAGCCAGTACTTC
clone_size: few; j_call: TRBJ2-4; v_call: TRBV4-1; d_call: TRBD1; cdr3_aa: CASSQVGRQGENIQYF; cdr3_nt: TGCGCCAGCAGCCAAGTGGGGAGACAGGGTGAAAACATTCAGTACTTC
clone_size: few; j_call: TRBJ2-3; v_call: TRBV12-3/TRBV12-4; d_call: TRBD2; cdr3_aa: CASSFQAGARDTQYF; cdr3_nt: TGTGCCAGCAGTTTTCAAGCGGGAGCGCGGGATACGCAGTATTTT
clone_size: once; j_call: TRBJ1-4; v_call: TRBV7-9; d_call: NA; cdr3_aa: CASSQMAGTYEKLFF; cdr3_nt: TGTGCCAGCAGCCAAATGGCAGGAACCTATGAAAAACTGTTTTTT
clone_size: NA; j_call: TRBJ2-1; v_call: TRBV6-5; d_call: TRBD2; cdr3_aa: CASSYFGGGEQFF; cdr3_nt: TGTGCCAGCAGTTACTTTGGGGGGGGTGAGCAGTTCTTC
clone_size: many; j_call: TRBJ1-2; v_call: TRBV28; d_call: NA; cdr3_aa: CASKETAGDLYGYTF; cdr3_nt: TGTGCCAGCAAAGAAACGGCAGGGGACCTCTATGGCTACACCTTC
clone_size: few; j_call: TRBJ2-7; v_call: TRBV12-3/TRBV12-4; d_call: NA; cdr3_aa: CASSFAGAGYEQYF; cdr3_nt: TGTGCCAGCAGTTTTGCGGGCGCGGGCTACGAGCAGTACTTC
clone_size: NA; j_call: TRBJ1-2; v_call: TRBV9; d_call: TRBD1; cdr3_aa: CASSEGTVGSYGYTF; cdr3_nt: TGTGCCAGCAGCGAGGGGACAGTAGGATCCTATGGCTACACCTTC
clone_size: NA; j_call: TRBJ2-3; v_call: TRBV11-2; d_call: NA; cdr3_aa: CASSSVIGAGEKTDTQYF; cdr3_nt: TGTGCCAGCAGCTCGGTGATAGGGGCCGGGGAAAAAACAGATACGCAGTATTTT
clone_size: few; j_call: TRBJ2-7; v_call: TRBV7-9; d_call: NA; cdr3_aa: CASSLALVNSEQYF; cdr3_nt: TGTGCCAGCAGCTTAGCCCTTGTGAACTCCGAGCAGTACTTC
clone_size: NA; j_call: TRBJ2-2; v_call: TRBV6-1; d_call: NA; cdr3_aa: CARTGYYYTGELFF; cdr3_nt: TGTGCCAGGACAGGCTACTATTACACCGGGGAGCTGTTTTTT
clone_size: few; j_call: TRBJ1-2; v_call: TRBV7-2; d_call: NA; cdr3_aa: CASSPLRGDYGYTF; cdr3_nt: TGTGCCAGCAGCCCCCTGCGAGGGGACTATGGCTACACCTTC
clone_size: NA; j_call: TRBJ2-6; v_call: TRBV28; d_call: NA; cdr3_aa: CASSPDRSGANVLTF; cdr3_nt: TGTGCCAGCAGCCCTGACAGGTCTGGGGCCAACGTCCTGACTTTC
clone_size: NA; j_call: TRBJ2-3; v_call: TRBV24-1; d_call: TRBD1; cdr3_aa: CATKQGGTDTQYF; cdr3_nt: TGTGCCACCAAGCAGGGGGGCACAGATACGCAGTATTTT
clone_size: few; j_call: TRBJ2-3; v_call: TRBV12-3/TRBV12-4; d_call: TRBD2; cdr3_aa: CASIFSGGTTYTQYF; cdr3_nt: TGTGCCAGCATTTTTAGCGGGGGGACCACTTATACGCAGTATTTT
clone_size: NA; j_call: TRBJ2-1; v_call: TRBV6-1; d_call: NA; cdr3_aa: CASAGDNEQFF; cdr3_nt: TGTGCCAGCGCCGGGGACAATGAGCAGTTCTTC
clone_size: NA; j_call: TRBJ2-2; v_call: TRBV4-1; d_call: TRBD1; cdr3_aa: CASSNRGRLEAGELFF; cdr3_nt: TGCGCCAGCAGCAACAGGGGGCGACTTGAGGCCGGGGAGCTGTTTTTT
clone_size: NA; j_call: TRBJ2-5; v_call: TRBV6-5; d_call: TRBD2; cdr3_aa: CASSGPSGTQYF; cdr3_nt: TGTGCCAGCAGCGGACCTAGCGGGACCCAGTACTTC
clone_size: NA; j_call: TRBJ1-2; v_call: TRBV29-1; d_call: NA; cdr3_aa: CSVPDTGYGYTF; cdr3_nt: TGCAGCGTACCCGACACCGGGTATGGCTACACCTTC
clone_size: few; j_call: TRBJ2-7; v_call: TRBV6-5; d_call: TRBD2; cdr3_aa: CASRKLAGPYEQYF; cdr3_nt: TGTGCCAGCAGGAAATTAGCGGGCCCCTACGAGCAGTACTTC
clone_size: NA; j_call: TRBJ2-1; v_call: TRBV7-2; d_call: NA; cdr3_aa: CASSPRGTFTEQFF; cdr3_nt: TGTGCCAGCAGCCCCCGGGGGACTTTTACGGAGCAGTTCTTC
clone_size: few; j_call: TRBJ2-5; v_call: TRBV13; d_call: TRBD1; cdr3_aa: CASSPDRDGETQYF; cdr3_nt: TGTGCCAGCAGCCCCGACAGGGATGGAGAGACCCAGTACTTC
clone_size: NA; j_call: TRBJ2-3; v_call: TRBV5-1; d_call: TRBD2; cdr3_aa: CASSQGTSGVADTQYF; cdr3_nt: TGCGCCAGCAGCCAAGGGACTAGCGGGGTGGCAGATACGCAGTATTTT
clone_size: NA; j_call: TRBJ2-5; v_call: TRBV4-1; d_call: TRBD2; cdr3_aa: CASSQQPGLAGEQYF; cdr3_nt: TGCGCCAGCAGCCAACAACCGGGACTAGCTGGAGAGCAGTACTTC
clone_size: many; j_call: TRBJ2-1; v_call: TRBV15; d_call: TRBD2; cdr3_aa: CATSRHSGGALANEQFF; cdr3_nt: TGTGCCACCAGCAGACATAGCGGGGGGGCCCTTGCGAATGAGCAGTTCTTC
clone_size: NA; j_call: TRBJ2-7; v_call: TRBV7-2; d_call: TRBD1; cdr3_aa: CASRQGSVYEQYF; cdr3_nt: TGTGCCAGCCGACAGGGGAGTGTCTACGAGCAGTACTTC
clone_size: few; j_call: TRBJ1-5; v_call: TRBV7-2; d_call: NA; cdr3_aa: CASSPGPAQPQHF; cdr3_nt: TGTGCCAGCAGCCCAGGACCGGCCCAGCCCCAGCATTTT
clone_size: few; j_call: TRBJ1-1; v_call: TRBV7-2; d_call: NA; cdr3_aa: CASSLAEGRAIRAFF; cdr3_nt: TGTGCCAGCAGCTTAGCGGAGGGCCGGGCCATTCGAGCTTTCTTT
clone_size: NA; j_call: TRBJ1-3; v_call: TRBV29-1; d_call: TRBD1; cdr3_aa: CSVELKPGQGAGNTIYF; cdr3_nt: TGCAGCGTTGAATTAAAACCGGGACAGGGAGCAGGAAACACCATATATTTT
clone_size: NA; j_call: TRBJ1-1; v_call: TRBV9; d_call: NA; cdr3_aa: CASSYGGGDTEAFF; cdr3_nt: TGTGCCAGCAGCTACGGTGGTGGGGACACTGAAGCTTTCTTT
clone_size: NA; j_call: TRBJ2-1; v_call: TRBV29-1; d_call: TRBD2; cdr3_aa: CSVKSSGYNAQFF; cdr3_nt: TGCAGCGTCAAATCTAGCGGTTACAATGCGCAGTTCTTC
clone_size: few; j_call: TRBJ2-3; v_call: TRBV29-1; d_call: NA; cdr3_aa: CSVPGSSPTDTQYF; cdr3_nt: TGCAGCGTTCCGGGGTCATCCCCCACAGATACGCAGTATTTT
clone_size: few; j_call: TRBJ1-2; v_call: TRBV29-1; d_call: TRBD1; cdr3_aa: CSVRDRVYGYTF; cdr3_nt: TGCAGCGTCCGGGACAGGGTCTATGGCTACACCTTC